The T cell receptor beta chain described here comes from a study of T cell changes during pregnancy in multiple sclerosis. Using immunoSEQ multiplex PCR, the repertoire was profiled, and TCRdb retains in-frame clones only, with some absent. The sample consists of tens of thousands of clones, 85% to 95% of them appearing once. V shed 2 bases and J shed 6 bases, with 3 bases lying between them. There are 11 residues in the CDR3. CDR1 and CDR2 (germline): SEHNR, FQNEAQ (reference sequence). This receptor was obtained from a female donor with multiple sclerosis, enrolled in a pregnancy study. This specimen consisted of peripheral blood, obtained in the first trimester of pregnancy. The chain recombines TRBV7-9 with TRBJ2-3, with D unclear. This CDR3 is CASSLYDTQYF. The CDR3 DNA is TGTGCCAGCAGCTTATATGATACGCAGTATTTT.